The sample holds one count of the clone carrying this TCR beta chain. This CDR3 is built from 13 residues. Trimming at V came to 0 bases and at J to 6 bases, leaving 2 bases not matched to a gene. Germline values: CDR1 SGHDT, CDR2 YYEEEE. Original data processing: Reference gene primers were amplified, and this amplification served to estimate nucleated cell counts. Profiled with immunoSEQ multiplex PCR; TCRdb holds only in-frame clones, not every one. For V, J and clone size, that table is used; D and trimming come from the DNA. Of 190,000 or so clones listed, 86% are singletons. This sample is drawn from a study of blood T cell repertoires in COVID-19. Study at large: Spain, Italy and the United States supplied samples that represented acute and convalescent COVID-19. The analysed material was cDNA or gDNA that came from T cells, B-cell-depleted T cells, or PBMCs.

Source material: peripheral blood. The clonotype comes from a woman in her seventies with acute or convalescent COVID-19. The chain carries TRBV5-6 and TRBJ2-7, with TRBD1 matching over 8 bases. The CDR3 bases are TGTGCCAGCAGCTTGGACAGGGGGACCGAGCAGTACTTC. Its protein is CASSLDRGTEQYF.